This TCR beta chain was recovered during a study of cytomegalovirus exposure and HLA in healthy donors. This PCR relied on a set of 60 Vbeta primers and 13 Jbeta primers. Original data processing: Per a later analysis, the number of unique TCR beta chains was some 75 million, of which around 9.9 million were shared. The data were produced by immunoSEQ multiplex PCR, yet TCRdb's version contains in-frame clones alone and is incomplete. V, J and clone size reflect that table, while D and trimming were determined from the DNA. The sample table sets out about 130,000 clones. The CDR3 consists of 14 residues. Germline CDR1 reads MDHEN; CDR2 reads SYDVKM. V lost 5 bases, J lost 5 bases, and 15 bases lay in between.

This chain joins TRBV28 and TRBJ1-1; maybe TRBD1 (5 bases). The clonotype comes from a woman aged 55-70 years in good health and CMV-seronegative. The material sequenced was PBMCs. CDR3 amino acids: CASSPQGSWTEAFF. DNA of the CDR3: TGTGCCAGCAGTCCCCAGGGAAGTTGGACTGAAGCTTTCTTT.